The present entry profiles one TCR beta chain with its context. Its target is unknown. V was trimmed by 6 bases and J by 6 bases, leaving 12 bases between them. From germline, CDR1 is SNHLY and CDR2 FYNNEI. The CDR3 is made up of 13 amino acids. The sample comes from a study of T cells in localized non-small cell lung cancer. General study points: In adjacent lung appeared a median around 60 of the top 100 tumor clones. A denser population of T cells in blood accompanied longer overall survival.

Produced via immunoSEQ multiplex PCR; TCRdb's table is partial and in-frame only. The table lists over 20,000 clones, about 86% of them singletons. The material was PBMCs, obtained before any cancer treatment. The rearrangement joins TRBV2 to TRBJ1-5, with D perhaps TRBD1 (5 bases). This clonotype was sampled from a man aged 40 to 70 with stage II lung adenocarcinoma. The CDR3 protein is CASSLGETQPQHF. The CDR3 nucleotides read TGTGCCAGCAGCCTGGGGGAGACTCAGCCCCAGCATTTT.